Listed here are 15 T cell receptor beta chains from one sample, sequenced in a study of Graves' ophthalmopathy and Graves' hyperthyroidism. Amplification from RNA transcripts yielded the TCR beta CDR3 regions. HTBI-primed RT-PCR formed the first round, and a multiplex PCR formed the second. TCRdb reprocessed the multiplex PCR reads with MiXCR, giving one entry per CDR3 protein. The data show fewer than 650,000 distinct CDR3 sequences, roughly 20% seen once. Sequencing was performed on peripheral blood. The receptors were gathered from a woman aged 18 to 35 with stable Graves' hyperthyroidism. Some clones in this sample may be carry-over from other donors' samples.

The CDR3 DNA sequence: TGTGCCAGCAGTCCGATATCCGGGACAACCCAAGAGACCCAGTACTTC. This sequence encodes CASSPISGTTQETQYF. The V call is TRBV6-1, the J call TRBJ2-5, with D possibly being TRBD1 (6 bases). Between the trimmed V and J ends, which lost 5 bases and 1 base, there was a span of 17 bases. Germline CDR1 MNHNS, CDR2 SASEGT. CDR3 length equals 16 residues.

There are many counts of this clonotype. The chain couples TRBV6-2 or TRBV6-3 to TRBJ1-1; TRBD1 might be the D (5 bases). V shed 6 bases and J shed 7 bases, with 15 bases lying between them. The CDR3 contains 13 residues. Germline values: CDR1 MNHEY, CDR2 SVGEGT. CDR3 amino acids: CASSPVEGREAFF. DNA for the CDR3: TGTGCCAGCAGCCCCGTAGAGGGACGTGAAGCTTTCTTT.

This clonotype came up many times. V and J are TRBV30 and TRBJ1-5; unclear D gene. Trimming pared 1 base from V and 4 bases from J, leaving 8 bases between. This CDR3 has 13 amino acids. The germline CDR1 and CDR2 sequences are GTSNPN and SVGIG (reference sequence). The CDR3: CAWSGIGNQPQHF. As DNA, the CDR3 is TGTGCCTGGAGTGGGATAGGGAATCAGCCCCAGCATTTT.

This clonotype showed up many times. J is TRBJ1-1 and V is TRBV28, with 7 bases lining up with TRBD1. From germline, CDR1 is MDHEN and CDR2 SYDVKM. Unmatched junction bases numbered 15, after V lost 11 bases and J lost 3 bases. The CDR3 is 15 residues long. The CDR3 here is CAGGAGGLRDTEAFF. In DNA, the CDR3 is TGTGCCGGCGGGGCAGGGGGTTTGCGGGACACTGAAGCTTTCTTT.

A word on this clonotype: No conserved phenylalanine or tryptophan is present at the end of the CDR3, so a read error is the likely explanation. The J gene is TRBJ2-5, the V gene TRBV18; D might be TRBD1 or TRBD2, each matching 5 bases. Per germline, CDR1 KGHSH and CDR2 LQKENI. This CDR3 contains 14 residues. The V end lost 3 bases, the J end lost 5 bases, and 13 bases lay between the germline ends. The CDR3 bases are TGTGCCAGCTCACCGGGGGACCGTGGGGAGACCCAGTACTCC. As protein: CASSPGDRGETQYS.

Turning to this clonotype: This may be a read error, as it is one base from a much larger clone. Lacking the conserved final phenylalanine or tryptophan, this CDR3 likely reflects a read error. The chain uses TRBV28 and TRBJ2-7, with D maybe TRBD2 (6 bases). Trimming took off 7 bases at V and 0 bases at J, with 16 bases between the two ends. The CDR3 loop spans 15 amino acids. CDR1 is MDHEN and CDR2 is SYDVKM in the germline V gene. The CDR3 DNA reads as TGTGCCAGCAACAAAAAAGCGGGTTACTCCTACGAGCAGTACTAC. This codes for CASNKKAGYSYEQYY.

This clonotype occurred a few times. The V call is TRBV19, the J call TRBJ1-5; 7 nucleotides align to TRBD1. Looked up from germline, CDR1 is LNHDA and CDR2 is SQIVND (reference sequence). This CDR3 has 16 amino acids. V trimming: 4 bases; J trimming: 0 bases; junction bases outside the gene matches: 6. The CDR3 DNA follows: TGTGCCAGTAGTAGGGGACAGCCAGGTAGCAATCAGCCCCAGCATTTT. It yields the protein CASSRGQPGSNQPQHF.

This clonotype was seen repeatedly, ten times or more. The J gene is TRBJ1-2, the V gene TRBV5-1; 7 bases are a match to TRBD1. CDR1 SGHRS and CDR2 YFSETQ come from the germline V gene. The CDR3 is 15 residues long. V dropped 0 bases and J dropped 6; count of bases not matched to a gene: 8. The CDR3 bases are TGCGCCAGCAGCTTGGAGATGGGAGGGGGCGATGGCTACACCTTC. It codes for CASSLEMGGGDGYTF.

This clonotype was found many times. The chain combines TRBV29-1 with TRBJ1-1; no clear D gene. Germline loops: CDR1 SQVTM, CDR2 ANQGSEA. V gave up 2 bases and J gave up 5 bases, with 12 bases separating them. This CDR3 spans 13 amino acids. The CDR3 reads CSVETQPRTEAFF. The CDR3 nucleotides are TGCAGCGTTGAAACACAGCCCCGTACTGAAGCTTTCTTT.

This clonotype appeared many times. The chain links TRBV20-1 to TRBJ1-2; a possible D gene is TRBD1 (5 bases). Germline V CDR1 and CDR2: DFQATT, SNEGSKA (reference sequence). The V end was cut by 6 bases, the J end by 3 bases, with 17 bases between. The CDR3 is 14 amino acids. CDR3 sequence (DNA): TGCAGTGCCCCTGGACATCCCAGGGACTATGGCTACACCTTC. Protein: CSAPGHPRDYGYTF.

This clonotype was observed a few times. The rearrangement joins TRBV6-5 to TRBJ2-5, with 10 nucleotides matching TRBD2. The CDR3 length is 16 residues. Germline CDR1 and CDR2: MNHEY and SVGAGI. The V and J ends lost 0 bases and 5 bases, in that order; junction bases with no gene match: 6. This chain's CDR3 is CASSYSWLAGEETQYF. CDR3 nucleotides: TGTGCCAGCAGTTACTCATGGCTAGCGGGGGAGGAGACCCAGTACTTC.

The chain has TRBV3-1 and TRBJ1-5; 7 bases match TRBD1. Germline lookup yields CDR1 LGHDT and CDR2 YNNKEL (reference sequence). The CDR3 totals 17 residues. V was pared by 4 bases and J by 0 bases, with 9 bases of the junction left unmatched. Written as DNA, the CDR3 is TGTGCCAGCAGCCTAAGGGACAGAGAGTATAGCAATCAGCCCCAGCATTTT. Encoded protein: CASSLRDREYSNQPQHF. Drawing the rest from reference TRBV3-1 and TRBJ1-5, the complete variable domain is DTAVSQTPKYLVTQMGNDKSIKCEQNLGHDTMYWYKQDSKKFLKIMFSYNNKELIINETVPNRFSPKSPDKAHLNLHINSLELGDSAVYFCASSLRDREYSNQPQHFGDGTRLSIL.

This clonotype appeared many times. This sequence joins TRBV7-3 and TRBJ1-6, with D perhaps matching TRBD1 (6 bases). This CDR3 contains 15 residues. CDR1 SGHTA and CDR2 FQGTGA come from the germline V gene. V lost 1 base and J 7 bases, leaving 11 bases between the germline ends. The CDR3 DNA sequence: TGTGCCAGCAGCTTAAGCAGGGGAGAAAATTCACCCCTCCACTTT. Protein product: CASSLSRGENSPLHF.

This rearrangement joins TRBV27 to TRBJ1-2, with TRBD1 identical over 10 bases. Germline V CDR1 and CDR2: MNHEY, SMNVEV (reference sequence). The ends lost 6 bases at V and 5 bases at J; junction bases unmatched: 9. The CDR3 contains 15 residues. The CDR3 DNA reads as TGTGCCAGCAGGAGCCCGGGACAGGGGCGTTATGGCTACACCTTC. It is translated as CASRSPGQGRYGYTF.

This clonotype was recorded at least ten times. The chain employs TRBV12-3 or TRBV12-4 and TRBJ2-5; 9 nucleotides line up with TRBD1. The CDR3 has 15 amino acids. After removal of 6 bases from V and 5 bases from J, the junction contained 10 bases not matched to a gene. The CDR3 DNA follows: TGTGCCAGCAGCCCGACGGGACAGGGATTGGAGACCCAGTACTTC. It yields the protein CASSPTGQGLETQYF.